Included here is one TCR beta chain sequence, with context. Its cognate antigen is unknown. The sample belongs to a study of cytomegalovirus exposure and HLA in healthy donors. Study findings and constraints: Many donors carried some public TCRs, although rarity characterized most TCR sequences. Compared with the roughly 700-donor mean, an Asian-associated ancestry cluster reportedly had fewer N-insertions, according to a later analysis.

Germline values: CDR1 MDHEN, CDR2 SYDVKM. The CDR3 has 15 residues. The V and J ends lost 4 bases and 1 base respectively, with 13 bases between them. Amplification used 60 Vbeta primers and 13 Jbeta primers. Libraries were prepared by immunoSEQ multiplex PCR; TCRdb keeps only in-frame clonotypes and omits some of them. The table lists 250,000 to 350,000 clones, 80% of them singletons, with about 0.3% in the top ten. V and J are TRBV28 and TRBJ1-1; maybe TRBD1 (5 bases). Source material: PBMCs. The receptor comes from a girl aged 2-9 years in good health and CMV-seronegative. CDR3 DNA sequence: TGTGCCAGCAGTTCATTACAGGTGGCGAACACTGAAGCTTTCTTT. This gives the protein CASSSLQVANTEAFF.